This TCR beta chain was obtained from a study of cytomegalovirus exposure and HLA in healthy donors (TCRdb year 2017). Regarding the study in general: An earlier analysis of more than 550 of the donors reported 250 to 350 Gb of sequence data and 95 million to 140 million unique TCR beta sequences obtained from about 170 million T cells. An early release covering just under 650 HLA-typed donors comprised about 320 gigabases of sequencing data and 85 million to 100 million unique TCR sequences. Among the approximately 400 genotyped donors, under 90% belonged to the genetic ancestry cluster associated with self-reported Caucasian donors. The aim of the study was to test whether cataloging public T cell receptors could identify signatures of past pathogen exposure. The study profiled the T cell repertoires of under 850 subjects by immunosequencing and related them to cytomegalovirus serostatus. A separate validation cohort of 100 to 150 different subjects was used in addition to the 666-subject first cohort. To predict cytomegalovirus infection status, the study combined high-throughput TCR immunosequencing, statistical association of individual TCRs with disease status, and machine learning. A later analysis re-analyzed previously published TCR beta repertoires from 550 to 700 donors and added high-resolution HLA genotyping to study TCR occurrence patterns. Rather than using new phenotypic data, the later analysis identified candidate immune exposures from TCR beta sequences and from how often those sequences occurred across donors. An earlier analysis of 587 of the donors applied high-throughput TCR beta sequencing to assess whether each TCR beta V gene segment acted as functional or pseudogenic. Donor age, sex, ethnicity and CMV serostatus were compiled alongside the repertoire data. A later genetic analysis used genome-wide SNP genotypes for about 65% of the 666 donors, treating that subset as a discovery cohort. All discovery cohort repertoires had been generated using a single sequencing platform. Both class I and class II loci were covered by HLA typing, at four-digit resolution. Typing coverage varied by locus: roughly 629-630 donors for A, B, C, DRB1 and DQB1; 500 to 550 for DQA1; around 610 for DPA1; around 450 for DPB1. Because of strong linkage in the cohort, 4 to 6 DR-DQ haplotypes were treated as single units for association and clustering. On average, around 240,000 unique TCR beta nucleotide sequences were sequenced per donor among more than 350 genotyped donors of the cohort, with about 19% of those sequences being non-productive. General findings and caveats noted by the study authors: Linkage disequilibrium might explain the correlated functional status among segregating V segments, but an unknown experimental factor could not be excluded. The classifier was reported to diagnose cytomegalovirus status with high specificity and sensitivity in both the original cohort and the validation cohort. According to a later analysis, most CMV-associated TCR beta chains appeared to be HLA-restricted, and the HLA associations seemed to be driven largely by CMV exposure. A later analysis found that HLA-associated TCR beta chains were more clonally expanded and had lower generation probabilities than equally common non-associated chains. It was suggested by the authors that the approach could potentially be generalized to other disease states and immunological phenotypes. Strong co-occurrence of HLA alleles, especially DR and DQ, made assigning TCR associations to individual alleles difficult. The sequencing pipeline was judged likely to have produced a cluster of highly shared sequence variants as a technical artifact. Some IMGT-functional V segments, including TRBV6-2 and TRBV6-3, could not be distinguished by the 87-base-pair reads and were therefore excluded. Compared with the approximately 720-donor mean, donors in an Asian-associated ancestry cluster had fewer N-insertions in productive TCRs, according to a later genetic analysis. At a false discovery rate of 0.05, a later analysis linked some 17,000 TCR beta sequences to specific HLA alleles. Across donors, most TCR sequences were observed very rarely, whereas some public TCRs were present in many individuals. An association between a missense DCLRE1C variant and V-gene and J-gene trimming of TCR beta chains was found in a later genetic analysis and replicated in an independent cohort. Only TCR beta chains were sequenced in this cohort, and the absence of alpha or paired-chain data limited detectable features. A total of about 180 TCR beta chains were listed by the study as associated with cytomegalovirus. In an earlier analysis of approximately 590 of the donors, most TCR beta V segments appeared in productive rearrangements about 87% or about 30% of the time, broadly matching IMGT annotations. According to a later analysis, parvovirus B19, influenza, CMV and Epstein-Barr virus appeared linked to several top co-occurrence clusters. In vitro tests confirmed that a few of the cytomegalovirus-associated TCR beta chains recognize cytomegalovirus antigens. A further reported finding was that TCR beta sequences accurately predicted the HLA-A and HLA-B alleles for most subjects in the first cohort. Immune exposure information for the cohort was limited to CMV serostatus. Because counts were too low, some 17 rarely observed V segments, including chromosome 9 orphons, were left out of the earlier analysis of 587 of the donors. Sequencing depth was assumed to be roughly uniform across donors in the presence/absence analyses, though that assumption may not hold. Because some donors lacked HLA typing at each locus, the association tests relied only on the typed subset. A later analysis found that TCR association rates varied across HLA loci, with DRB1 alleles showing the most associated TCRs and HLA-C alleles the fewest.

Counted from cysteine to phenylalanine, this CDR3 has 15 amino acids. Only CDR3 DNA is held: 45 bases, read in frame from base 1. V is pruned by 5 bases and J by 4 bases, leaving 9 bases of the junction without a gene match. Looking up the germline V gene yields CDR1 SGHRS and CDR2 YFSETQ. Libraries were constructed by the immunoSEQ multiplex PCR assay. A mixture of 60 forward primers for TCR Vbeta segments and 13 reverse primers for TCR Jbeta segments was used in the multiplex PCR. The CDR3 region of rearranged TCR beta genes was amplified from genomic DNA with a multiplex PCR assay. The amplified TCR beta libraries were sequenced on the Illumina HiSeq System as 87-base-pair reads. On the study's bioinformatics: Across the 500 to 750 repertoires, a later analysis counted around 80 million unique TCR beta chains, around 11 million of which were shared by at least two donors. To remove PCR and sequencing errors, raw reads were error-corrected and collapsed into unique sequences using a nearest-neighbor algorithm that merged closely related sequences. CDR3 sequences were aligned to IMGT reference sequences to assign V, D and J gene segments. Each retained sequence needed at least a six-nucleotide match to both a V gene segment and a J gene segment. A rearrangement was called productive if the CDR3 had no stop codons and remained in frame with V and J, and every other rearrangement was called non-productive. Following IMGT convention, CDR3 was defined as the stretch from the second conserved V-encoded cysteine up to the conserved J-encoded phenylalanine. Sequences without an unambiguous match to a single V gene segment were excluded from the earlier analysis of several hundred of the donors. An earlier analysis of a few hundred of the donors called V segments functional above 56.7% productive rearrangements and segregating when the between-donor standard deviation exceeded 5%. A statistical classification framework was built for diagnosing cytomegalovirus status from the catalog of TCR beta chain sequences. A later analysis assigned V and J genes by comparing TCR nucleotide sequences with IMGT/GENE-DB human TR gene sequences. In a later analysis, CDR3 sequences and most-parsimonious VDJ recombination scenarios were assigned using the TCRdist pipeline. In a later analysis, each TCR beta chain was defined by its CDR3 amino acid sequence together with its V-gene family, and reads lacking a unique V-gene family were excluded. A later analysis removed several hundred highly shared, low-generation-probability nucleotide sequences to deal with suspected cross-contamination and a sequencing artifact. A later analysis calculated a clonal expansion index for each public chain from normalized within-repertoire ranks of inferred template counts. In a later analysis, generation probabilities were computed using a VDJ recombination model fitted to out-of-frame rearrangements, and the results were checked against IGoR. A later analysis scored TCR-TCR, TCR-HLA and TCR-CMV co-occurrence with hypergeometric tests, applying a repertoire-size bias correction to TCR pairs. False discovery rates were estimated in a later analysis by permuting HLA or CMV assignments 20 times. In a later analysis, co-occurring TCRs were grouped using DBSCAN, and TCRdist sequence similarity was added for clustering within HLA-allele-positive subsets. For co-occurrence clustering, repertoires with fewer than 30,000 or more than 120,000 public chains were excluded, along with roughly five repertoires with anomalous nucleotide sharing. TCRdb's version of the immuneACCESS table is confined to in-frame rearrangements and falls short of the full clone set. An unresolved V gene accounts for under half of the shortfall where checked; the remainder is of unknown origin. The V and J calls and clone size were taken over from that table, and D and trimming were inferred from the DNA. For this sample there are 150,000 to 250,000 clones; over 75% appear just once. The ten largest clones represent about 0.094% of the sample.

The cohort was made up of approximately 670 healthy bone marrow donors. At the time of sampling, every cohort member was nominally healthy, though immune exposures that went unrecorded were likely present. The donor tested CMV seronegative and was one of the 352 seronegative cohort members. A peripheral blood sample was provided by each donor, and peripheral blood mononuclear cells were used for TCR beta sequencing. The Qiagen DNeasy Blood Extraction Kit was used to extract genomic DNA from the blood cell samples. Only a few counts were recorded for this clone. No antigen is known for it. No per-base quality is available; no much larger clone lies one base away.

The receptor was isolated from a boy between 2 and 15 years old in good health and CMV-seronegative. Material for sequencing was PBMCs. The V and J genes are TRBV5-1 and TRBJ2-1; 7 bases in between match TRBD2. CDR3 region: CASRESGDPYNEQFF. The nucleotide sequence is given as TGCGCCAGCAGGGAAAGCGGGGATCCTTACAATGAGCAGTTCTTC.